Sequencing of this T cell receptor (beta chain) was carried out in a study of Ad26.COV2.S vaccination and SARS-CoV-2 variants. Study-wide points: The study found higher spike-specific TCR breadth in vaccine than placebo recipients. Substantial response breadth was reportedly seen for spike-specific CD8+ and CD4+ T cells after vaccination. People who got the vaccine or the placebo had similar non-spike TCR breadth. The TCR-based breadth and depth measures might underestimate overall T cell responses.

Profiling relied on immunoSEQ multiplex PCR, and the TCRdb table lists in-frame clones only, not all of them. Here the sample spans around 370,000 clones, around 90% being singletons. A note on this clone: Its antigen is currently unknown.

The CDR3 has 12 amino acids. Germline CDR1 is SQVTM and CDR2 is ANQGSEA. V dropped 5 bases and J dropped 8; count of bases not matched to a gene: 8. The source material was peripheral blood, sampled after recovery from COVID-19. This chain connects TRBV29-1 to TRBJ1-2, with 7 positions matching TRBD1. The TCR sequence derives from a human donor who had recovered from COVID-19. The CDR3 DNA sequence: TGCAGCGTTTTACTACAGGGGAGAGGCTACACCTTC. The encoded protein is CSVLLQGRGYTF.